This T cell receptor (beta chain) emerged from a study of T cell clones after liver transplantation. Across the whole study: Samples came from ITN030ST, which attempted immunosuppression withdrawal within 2 years of liver transplantation. Without induction therapy, subjects received standard immunosuppression until 12-24 months post-transplant. Patients counted as tolerant after at least one year off all immunosuppression, enzymes not exceeding twice normal.

Germline loops: CDR1 SEHNR, CDR2 FQNEAQ (reference sequence). The J segment lost 4 bases and the V segment lost 11 bases, leaving 3 bases of the junction unmatched. The CDR3 totals 14 residues. Libraries were prepared by immunoSEQ multiplex PCR; TCRdb keeps only in-frame clonotypes and omits some of them. Altogether approximately 75,000 clones are present, 75% to 90% being singletons, with the ten largest covering roughly 0.87%. With respect to this clone: Its antigen remains unidentified.

Study conclusions and caveats: A larger donor-reactive than third-party decline suggested partial antigen-specific deletion.

The genes are TRBV7-9 and TRBJ2-2; 14 positions match TRBD2. The sequenced sample was CD4+ T cells from blood, obtained 12 months after liver transplant. The source is a human patient who received a liver transplant. The T cells may partly be graft donor cells. This CDR3 is CAGGLAGGTGELFF. The CDR3 DNA reads as TGTGCCGGCGGACTAGCGGGAGGCACCGGGGAGCTGTTTTTT.